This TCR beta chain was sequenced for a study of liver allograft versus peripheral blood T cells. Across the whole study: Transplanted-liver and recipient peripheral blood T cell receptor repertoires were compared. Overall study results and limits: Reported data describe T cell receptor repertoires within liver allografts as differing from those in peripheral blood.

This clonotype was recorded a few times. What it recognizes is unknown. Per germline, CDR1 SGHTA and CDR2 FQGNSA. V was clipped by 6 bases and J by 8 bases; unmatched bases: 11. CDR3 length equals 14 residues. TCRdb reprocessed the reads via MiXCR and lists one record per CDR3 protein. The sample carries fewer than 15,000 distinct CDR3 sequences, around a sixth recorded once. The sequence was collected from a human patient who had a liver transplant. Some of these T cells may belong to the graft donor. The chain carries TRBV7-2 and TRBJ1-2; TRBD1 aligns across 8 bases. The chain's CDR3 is CASSFDRGIRGYTF. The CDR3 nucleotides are TGTGCCAGCAGTTTCGACAGGGGCATAAGGGGCTACACCTTC. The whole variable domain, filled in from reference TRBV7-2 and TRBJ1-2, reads GAGVSQSPSNKVTEKGKDVELRCDPISGHTALYWYRQSLGQGLEFLIYFQGNSAPDKSGLPSDRFSAERTGGSVSTLTIQRTQQEDSAVYLCASSFDRGIRGYTFGSGTRLTVV.